One sample yielded the 17 T cell receptor beta chains listed below, sequenced in a study of CXCR3-negative and CXCR3-positive naive CD8 T cells. TRB cDNA libraries were made by UMI-labeled 5' RACE. TCRdb reprocessed the 5' RACE reads and stores each CDR3 protein as one record, lacking DNA. The sample table sets out 100,000 to 150,000 distinct CDR3 sequences. Material: naive CXCR3- CD8+ T cells from blood. Documented subset: CD45RO-CCR7+CD27+CD95- naive CD8+ T cells lacking CXCR3 (TNR3-). Receptors originate from a human donor in good health. Some clones in this sample may be carry-over from other donors' samples.

The rearrangement uses TRBV5-4 and TRBJ2-2; TCRdb returns TRBD1, unconfirmable since there is no DNA. Germline loops: CDR1 SGHNT, CDR2 YYREEE (reference sequence). This CDR3 comprises 14 residues. The CDR3 here is CASSPGLGTGELFF. The full variable domain, completed using reference TRBV5-4 and TRBJ2-2, is ETGVTQSPTHLIKTRGQQVTLRCSSQSGHNTVSWYQQALGQGPQFIFQYYREEENGRGNFPPRFSGLQFPNYSSELNVNALELDDSALYLCASSPGLGTGELFFGEGSRLTVL.

The V and J genes are TRBV11-2 and TRBJ2-2; with no DNA, the TCRdb D assignment of TRBD1 cannot be verified. Per the germline V gene, CDR1 is SGHAT and CDR2 is FQNNGV. The CDR3 totals 16 residues. The CDR3 loop reads CASSQPGTENTGELFF.

The chain carries TRBV20-1 and TRBJ1-6. CDR1 DFQATT and CDR2 SNEGSKA come from the germline V gene (reference sequence). This CDR3 has 15 amino acids. CDR3 protein: CSARAEGPRNSPLHF.

The chain is built from TRBV7-8 and TRBJ2-2. The germline V gene has CDR1 SGHVS and CDR2 FQNEAQ. CDR3 length: 16 residues. CDR3 amino acids: CASTNLWDSNTGELFF.

The genes are TRBV4-3 and TRBJ1-4; the TCRdb call, TRBD1, lacks DNA for checking. Germline lookup yields CDR1 LGHNA and CDR2 YSLEER. The CDR3 extends over 15 amino acids. CDR3 amino acids: CASSQDAGGFRKLFF.

CDR3 residues: CASSQDRTSGTSGADTQYF. This chain uses TRBV3-1 with TRBJ2-3; TCRdb reports TRBD2, a call that lacks DNA to check it against. CDR1 is LGHDT and CDR2 is YNNKEL in the germline V gene (reference sequence). The CDR3 has 19 amino acids.

The gene calls are TRBV29-1 and TRBJ1-3; TCRdb returns TRBD1, unconfirmable since there is no DNA. The germline V gene has CDR1 SQVTM and CDR2 ANQGSEA. CDR3 length equals 15 residues. The CDR3 loop is CSVEATGLAGNTIYF.

V and J are TRBV4-3 and TRBJ1-1; TCRdb outputs TRBD1, but without DNA this stays unchecked. Germline lookup yields CDR1 LGHNA and CDR2 YSLEER. This CDR3 has 15 residues. The CDR3 is CASSQDIRDSTEAFF.

The chain links TRBV29-1 to TRBJ1-1. Germline V lookup: CDR1 SQVTM, CDR2 ANQGSEA. The CDR3 totals 13 residues. The CDR3 region is CSVGEGTATEAFF.

The V call is TRBV7-9, the J call TRBJ2-3. This CDR3 is built from 14 residues. Germline V CDR1 and CDR2: SEHNR, FQNEAQ (reference sequence). The CDR3 protein is CASSSITSTDTQYF.

The rearrangement joins TRBV27 to TRBJ1-5; lacking DNA, the TRBD1 call made by TCRdb goes unchecked. Germline loops: CDR1 MNHEY, CDR2 SMNVEV (reference sequence). The CDR3 sequence is 14 residues long. The CDR3 region is CASSWDKSNQPQHF.

The chain links TRBV12-3 or TRBV12-4 to TRBJ2-2; TCRdb's assignment of TRBD2 cannot be checked, as there is no DNA. This CDR3 has 16 amino acids. CDR3 loop: CASSRLAGGYTGELFF.

This clonotype ranks as medium-sized in terms of frequency. The chain employs TRBV6-4 and TRBJ2-1; TCRdb names TRBD2, which stays unverified in the absence of DNA. Germline assignment: CDR1 MRHNA and CDR2 SNTAGT. The CDR3 sequence is 14 residues long. This CDR3 reads CASSVSSEYNEQFF.

The CDR3 loop is CASSLRGDTEAFF. This chain links TRBV7-3 with TRBJ1-1; as DNA is missing, the TRBD1 call by TCRdb cannot be tested. CDR1 and CDR2 from the germline V gene are SGHTA and FQGTGA. The CDR3 is 13 residues long.

CDR3 sequence reads: CASSHGPGGNQPQHF. The chain combines TRBV28 with TRBJ1-5; TCRdb's D call, TRBD1, is unchecked because there is no DNA. Germline assignment: CDR1 MDHEN and CDR2 SYDVKM. This CDR3 contains 15 residues.

The V and J genes are TRBV10-3 and TRBJ1-5; TCRdb's D call, TRBD1, is unchecked because there is no DNA. The CDR3 is 14 residues long. Looked up from germline, CDR1 is ENHRY and CDR2 is SYGVKD. This CDR3 is CAISENVPGEPQHF.

The rearrangement uses TRBV7-2 and TRBJ1-5. In germline, CDR1 is SGHTA, CDR2 FQGNSA. The CDR3 consists of 16 residues. CDR3 loop: CASSSGTDDSNQPQHF.